This record covers a single T cell receptor (beta chain). V lost 0 bases to trimming and J lost 4 bases; unmatched junction nucleotides: 4. The CDR3 is 15 amino acids. Per the germline V gene, CDR1 is WNHNN and CDR2 is SYGVQD (reference sequence). This sample was taken from a study of blood T cell repertoires in COVID-19. Study-wide background: Italy, Spain and the United States were the sources of the convalescent and acute COVID-19 samples. In each case, the material was cDNA or gDNA derived from T cells, B-cell-depleted T cells, or PBMCs.

Original handling: Amplified reference gene primers provided the basis for estimating nucleated cell counts. Assay: immunoSEQ multiplex PCR; the TCRdb copy retains only in-frame clones and omits some. D and trimming come from the DNA, and the V and J calls and clone size come from that table. Of some 78,000 clones in the sample, roughly nine tenths were seen once. The V call is TRBV10-1, the J call TRBJ2-7, with 9 bases aligning to TRBD2. Sequenced input: peripheral blood. The clonotype was recovered from a woman over 75 with active or convalescent COVID-19. The CDR3 spells CASSESLAGAYEQYF. CDR3 bases: TGCGCCAGCAGTGAGTCGTTAGCGGGAGCTTACGAGCAGTACTTC.